This record covers a single T cell receptor (beta chain). The antigen is unknown. A much larger clone differs by one base, so this may be a read error. Unique molecular identifiers were built into the TCR beta cDNA libraries. TCRdb independently ran MiXCR on the PCR reads; one entry per CDR3 protein. This sample has about 200,000 distinct CDR3 sequences, with around 30% found just once. This specimen comes from a study of post-analysis software for immune sequencing data. Study observations and caveats: The authors found that F measure strongly co-clustered same-batch samples. Compared with controls, patients had more of roughly 5 TRBV segments, including TRBV5-6, TRBV5-1 and TRBV20-1.

Germline-derived CDR1 and CDR2 are DFQATT and SNEGSKA (reference sequence). The length of the CDR3 is 16 residues. This chain links TRBV20-1 with TRBJ2-1; 8 bases align to TRBD2. The J call could be wrong; TRBJ2-7 is a better fit for the DNA end. Sequencing was performed on blood. This receptor was identified in a girl aged 2-17 years with multiple sclerosis. In DNA, the CDR3 is TGCAGTGCTAGTGACGGACTAGCAGGGGCCTACAATGAGCAGTACTTC. Its translation: CSASDGLAGAYNEQYF.